This T cell receptor (beta chain) was sequenced for a study of blood T cell repertoires in COVID-19. Study as a whole: The samples span acute and convalescent COVID-19 from the United States, Italy and Spain.

The CDR3 runs to 16 residues. Looked up from germline, CDR1 is LNHDA and CDR2 is SQIVND (reference sequence). Trimming removed 3 bases from V and 3 bases from J; junction bases left unmatched: 7. Methods used by the authors: Reference gene primer amplification gave nucleated cell count estimates. Only in-frame clones appear in the TCRdb table, and some are missing; sequencing was by immunoSEQ multiplex PCR. That table is the source of V, J and clone size, and D and trimming were worked out from the DNA. The sample yields 350,000 to 450,000 clones, 83% seen once. The cohort comprised adults aged roughly 18 to 95 years residing in under 30 US areas.

This receptor was obtained from a woman in her forties or fifties who had recovered from COVID-19. The rearrangement uses TRBV19 and TRBJ2-1; 8 nucleotides match TRBD2. Material: PBMCs or T cells enriched from blood (not recorded which). The CDR3 reads CASSMSGGSIYNEQFF. The CDR3 nucleotides read TGTGCCAGTAGTATGAGCGGGGGATCAATCTACAATGAGCAGTTCTTC.